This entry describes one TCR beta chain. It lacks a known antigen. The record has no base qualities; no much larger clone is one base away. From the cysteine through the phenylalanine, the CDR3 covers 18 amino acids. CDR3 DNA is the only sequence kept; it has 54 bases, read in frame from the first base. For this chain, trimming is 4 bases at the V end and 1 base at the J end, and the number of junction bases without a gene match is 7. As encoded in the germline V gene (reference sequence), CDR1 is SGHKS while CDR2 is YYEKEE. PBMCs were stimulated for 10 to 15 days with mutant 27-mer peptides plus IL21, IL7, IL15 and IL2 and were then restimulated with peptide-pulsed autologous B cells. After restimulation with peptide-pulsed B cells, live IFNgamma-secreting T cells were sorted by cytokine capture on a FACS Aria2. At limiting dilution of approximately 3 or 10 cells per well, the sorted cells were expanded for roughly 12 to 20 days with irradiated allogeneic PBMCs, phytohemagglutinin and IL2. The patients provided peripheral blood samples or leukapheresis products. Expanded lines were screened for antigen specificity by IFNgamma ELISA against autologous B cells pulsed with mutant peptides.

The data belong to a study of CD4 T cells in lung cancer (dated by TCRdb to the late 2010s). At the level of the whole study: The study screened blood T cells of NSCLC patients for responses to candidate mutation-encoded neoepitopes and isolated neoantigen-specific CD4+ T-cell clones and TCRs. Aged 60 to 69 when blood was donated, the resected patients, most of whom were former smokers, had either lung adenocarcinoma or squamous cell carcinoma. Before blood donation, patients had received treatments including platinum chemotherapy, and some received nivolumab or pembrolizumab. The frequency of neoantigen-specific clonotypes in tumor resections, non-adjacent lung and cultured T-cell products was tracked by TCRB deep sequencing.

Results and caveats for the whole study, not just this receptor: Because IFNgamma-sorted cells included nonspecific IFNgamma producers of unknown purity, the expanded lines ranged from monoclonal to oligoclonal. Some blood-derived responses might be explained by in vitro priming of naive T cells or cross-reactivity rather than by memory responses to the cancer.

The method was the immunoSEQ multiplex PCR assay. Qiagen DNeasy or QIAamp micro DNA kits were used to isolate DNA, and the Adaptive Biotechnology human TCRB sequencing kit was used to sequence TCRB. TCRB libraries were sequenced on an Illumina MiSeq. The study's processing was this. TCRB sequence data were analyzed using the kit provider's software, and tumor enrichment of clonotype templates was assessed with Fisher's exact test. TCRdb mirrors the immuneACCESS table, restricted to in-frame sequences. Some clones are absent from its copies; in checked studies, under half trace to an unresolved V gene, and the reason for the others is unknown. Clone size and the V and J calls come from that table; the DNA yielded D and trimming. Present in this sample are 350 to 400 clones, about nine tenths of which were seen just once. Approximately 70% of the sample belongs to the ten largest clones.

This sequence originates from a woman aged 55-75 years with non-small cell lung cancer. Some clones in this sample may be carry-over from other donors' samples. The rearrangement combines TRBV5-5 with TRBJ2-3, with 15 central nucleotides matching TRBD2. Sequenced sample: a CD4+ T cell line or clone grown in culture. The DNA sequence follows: TGTGCCAGCAGCGCCTCACGGACTAGCGGGGGGGGCACAGATACGCAGTATTTT. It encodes CASSASRTSGGGTDTQYF. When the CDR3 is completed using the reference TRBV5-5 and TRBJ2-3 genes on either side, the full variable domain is DAGVTQSPTHLIKTRGQQVTLRCSPISGHKSVSWYQQVLGQGPQFIFQYYEKEERGRGNFPDRFSARQFPNYSSELNVNALLLGDSALYLCASSASRTSGGGTDTQYFGPGTRLTVL.